This T cell receptor beta chain was captured by sequencing in a study of T-cell reconstitution after alpha-beta-depleted transplantation in children. Overall study results and limits: T-cell counts and diversity at one year post-transplant came mainly from newly produced T cells. The study reportedly traced alpha-beta T cells about two months after transplant to several hundred expanded graft clones.

Library preparation (for TCRbeta) was performed with unique molecular identifiers. TCRdb fed the PCR reads into MiXCR, producing one record per CDR3 protein. The repertoire holds 60,000 or so distinct CDR3 sequences, with less than 55% as singletons. About this clonotype itself: Its matching antigen is unknown.

The sequences come from PBMCs, mostly from graft donor cells, collected 360 days after TCRalphabeta/CD19-depleted stem cell transplant. The TCR was taken from a male patient younger than 18 who had a stem cell transplant for acute lymphoblastic leukemia, so the T cells may come from the graft donor.

As DNA, the CDR3 is TGTGCCAGCAGTTTTAGCAGGGGGAATTCACCCCTCCACTTT. Its protein is CASSFSRGNSPLHF. The J gene is TRBJ1-6, the V gene TRBV28; 7 bases agree with TRBD1. The germline CDR1 and CDR2 sequences are MDHEN and SYDVKM. The CDR3 covers 14 residues. Losses at the gene ends were 3 bases for V and 7 bases for J; bases not matched to a gene: 3.